This T cell receptor beta chain was retrieved from a study of blood T cell repertoires in COVID-19. Study in general: The United States, Italy and Spain were the sources of the acute and convalescent COVID-19 samples. T cells, B-cell-depleted T cells, or PBMCs provided the cDNA or gDNA that served as material.

The CDR3 is 16 residues long. CDR1 SEHNR and CDR2 FQNEAQ come from the germline V gene (reference sequence). V was trimmed by 5 bases and J by 10 bases, leaving 23 bases between them. As processed by the authors: Amplification of reference gene primers provided the estimated nucleated cell counts. The assay was immunoSEQ multiplex PCR, and TCRdb's table has in-frame clones only and misses some. That table supplies the V and J calls and clone size; D and trimming were determined from the DNA. The sample has roughly 220,000 clones, approximately 90% seen once. The receptor was derived from a man under 40 who had recovered from COVID-19. The sequencing sample was made of peripheral blood. The chain joins TRBV7-9 to TRBJ1-4; a weak D match, TRBD1 (5 bases). The CDR3 is CASSTSTGTPGGKLFF. The CDR3 DNA reads as TGTGCCAGCAGCACCTCTACCGGGACTCCAGGAGGAAAACTGTTTTTT.